This T cell receptor beta chain was sequenced in a study of beta chain features in type 1 diabetes. TCRB transcripts that were expressed got sequenced, as all of the isolated RNA had been reverse transcribed. Generated by immunoSEQ multiplex PCR, the TCRdb table keeps only in-frame clones and is missing some. The table records approximately 730,000 clones, about an eighth of them present only once. This clone has just a few counts. As yet, its antigen is unknown. Overall study findings and caveats: Shortening that was moderate but significant affected the TCRB CDR3s of Type 1 diabetes patients in all four CD4+ subsets.

This CDR3 is built from 15 residues. Germline V CDR1 and CDR2: MNHEY, SMNVEV (reference sequence). J gave up 10 bases and V 5 bases, and 11 bases lay outside the gene matches. The source material was naive CD4+ T cells from blood. The TCR originated in a man aged 18-30 years with type 1 diabetes. This chain connects TRBV27 to TRBJ1-4; 9 bases align to TRBD1. The CDR3 nucleotides read TGTGCCAGCAGTAATACCGGGACAGGGATTGGAAAACTGTTTTTT. This translates into CASSNTGTGIGKLFF.